Below, 2 T cell receptor beta chains from the same sample are listed, as sequenced in a study of blood T cell repertoires in COVID-19. TCRdb keeps only in-frame clones here, not all; method: immunoSEQ multiplex PCR. The top ten hold approximately 26% of the sample, which has 95,000 to 110,000 clones, 75% to 90% seen once. What was sequenced was peripheral blood. The receptors stem from a man in his sixties with acute or convalescent COVID-19.

The chain links TRBV5-4 to TRBJ2-3; D gene ambiguous. The germline gives CDR1 SGHNT, CDR2 YYREEE (reference sequence). Between the trimmed V and J ends, which lost 0 bases and 2 bases, there was a span of 10 bases. This CDR3 spans 15 amino acids. The CDR3 nucleotides are TGTGCCAGCAGCTTGGTGTGGGCACCCACAGATACGCAGTATTTT. Translated: CASSLVWAPTDTQYF.

V gene TRBV19 combines with J gene TRBJ2-5, with TRBD1 matching over 8 bases. The CDR3 extends over 15 amino acids. The germline CDR1 and CDR2 sequences are LNHDA and SQIVND (reference sequence). Unmatched junction bases numbered 13, after V lost 6 bases and J lost 7 bases. The DNA for the CDR3 is TGTGCCAGTAGGGGACGGACAGGGCAGACGGCGACCCAGTACTTC. Its translation: CASRGRTGQTATQYF.